This TCR beta chain was observed in a study of CD8+CD57+ T cells in acquired aplastic anemia (dated by TCRdb to the late 2010s). Looking at the study overall: DNA extracted from sorted CD4+ and CD8+ cells had a mean of about 3.3 ug, with a range of 0.2 to 27.4 ug. A CD8+CD57+ expansion meant a frequency higher than the mean frequency seen in healthy subjects. Findings and caveats that apply to the study as a whole: Twenty-nine CD8+ CDR3 sequences were shared between patients and controls but appeared highly expressed in patients and within their immunodominant clones. No significant difference in CD8+ Simpson's diversity was found between patients and healthy controls (P=0.060).

Genomic DNA served as template for TCR beta VDJ combination and CDR3 sequence profiling. An Illumina HiSeq 2000 was used for TCR repertoire sequencing. The original pipeline was this. TRBV/TRBJ rearrangement plots, CDR3 size and DJ length profiles, and Simpson's diversity index were used to evaluate the repertoires. The most abundant DNA sequence in the deep sequencing data was taken as the immunodominant clone. CDR3 amino acid sequences were screened for sharing across subjects and compared with published repertoires and the VDJdb database. In-frame beta chains were kept once TCRdb had trimmed the public reads at Q25 with fastp and called clones with MiXCR. Every entry covers one CDR3 protein and lists the most common genes and DNA from its rows. The V and J calls and clone size come from TCRdb's table, not from the authors' own analysis. The sample yields just over 450,000 distinct CDR3 sequences; over 25% were counted once. Around 0.82% of the sample rests with the top ten.

Patients chosen for sequencing had shown expansion of CD8+CD57+ cells by flow cytometry. Severe acquired aplastic anemia was diagnosed in all patients according to International Study of Aplastic Anemia and Agranulocytosis and Camitta criteria. No patient had received any therapy when blood was sampled. TCR repertoires of sorted CD4+ and CD8+ blood T cells from severe aplastic anemia patients and healthy subjects were deep-sequenced in the study. In the USA, patient enrollment took place under clinicaltrials.gov protocols 00001620, 01623167, 00001397, 00071045, 00081523 and 00961064. Ficoll-Paque density gradient centrifugation was used to isolate peripheral blood mononuclear cells. Before DNA extraction, CD4+ and CD8+ T cells were sorted by FACS or by magnetic beads. V is pruned by 4 bases and J by 0 bases, leaving 6 bases of the junction without a gene match. The germline V gene gives CDR1 as SGDLS and CDR2 as YYNGEE. The CDR3 runs 15 amino acids, cysteine and phenylalanine included. Only the CDR3 DNA stays, 45 bases, in frame from base 1.

As concerns this clonotype: Its specific antigen is unknown. Base qualities are not at hand, and no much larger clone is one base apart.

The chain uses TRBV9 and TRBJ1-1; 7 bases in the junction line up with TRBD1. This clonotype originated in a human donor with aplastic anemia. The sequenced sample consisted of sorted CD4+, CD8+, or CD8+CD57+ T cells (not recorded which) from PBMCs. The sequenced DNA: TGTGCCAGCAGCCACCGACAGGGTATGAACACTGAAGCTTTCTTT. Its amino acids are CASSHRQGMNTEAFF.